These T cell receptor beta chains were read from a single sample in a study of human CD8 memory T cell subsets. Following a re-call of the 5' RACE reads, TCRdb has one entry per CDR3 protein and lacks DNA. This sample's clone table lists around 7,500 distinct CDR3 sequences. The sample was CD8+ T cells from PBMCs. The receptors here all came from a human donor in good health. The CDR3 runs from the conserved cysteine through the conserved F or W. Not all rows give a size; the values are once, few, many and, for expanded clones, a class.

clone size	V gene	J gene	CDR3 protein
-	TRBV24-1	TRBJ2-1	CATSDLQGGEDYNEQFF
-	TRBV2	TRBJ1-6	CASSGGGTENSPLHF
-	TRBV12-3/TRBV12-4	TRBJ1-5	CASSFGAEGGNQPQHF
medium-sized	TRBV7-9	TRBJ2-7	CASSWNIYEQYF
-	TRBV20-1	TRBJ2-7	CSAPGYGSYEQYF
-	TRBV4-3	TRBJ1-4	CASSQERAGNEKLFF
-	TRBV19	TRBJ1-1	CASSTKRAGAFF
medium-sized	TRBV28	TRBJ2-3	CASRVTSTDTQYF
-	TRBV20-1	TRBJ2-1	CSARAPGLAGFRVVYNEQFF
-	TRBV5-4	TRBJ2-1	CASSLGPIRNEQFF
-	TRBV27	TRBJ2-1	CASSLGAGGYNEQFF
large	TRBV5-1	TRBJ2-1	CASSLKDYYNEQFF
-	TRBV3-1	TRBJ2-1	CASSQSGFYNEQFF
-	TRBV7-9	TRBJ2-7	CASSLESGPLATYEQYF
medium-sized	TRBV12-3/TRBV12-4	TRBJ2-5	CASSSRGEPSETQYF
-	TRBV25-1	TRBJ2-2	CASSSQDTDTGELFF
-	TRBV10-3	TRBJ1-1	CAIREGTEAFF